The clone carrying this T cell receptor (beta chain) was counted only a few times. Its antigen is still unknown. This record comes from a study of vaccination and CD4 T cells after COVID-19. Cultured CD4+ T cells had their DNA profiled by the Oncomine TCR Beta short-read assay. Cultured CD4+ T cells yielded the extracted genomic DNA. TCRdb processed the PCR reads anew with MiXCR; each CDR3 protein has one entry. The table records roughly 23,000 distinct CDR3 sequences, around two fifths of them present only once. CDR1 SGHVS and CDR2 FQNEAQ come from the germline V gene. This CDR3 comprises 14 residues. The V end was cut by 5 bases, the J end by 2 bases, with 12 bases between. Time point: late sampling 161 to 241 days after vaccination in a few convalescent patients. Treatment here: approximately 9-day PBMC culture with coronavirus spike peptide pools or control peptides (ViraFEST assay). Expansion of antigen-specific T cells with peptide pools by ViraFEST preceded sequencing of TCRs. Half the growth medium was swapped for new IL-2 medium on days 3 and 7.

The chain is built from TRBV7-8 and TRBJ1-2, with a tentative D call TRBD1 (5 bases). The sequencing used CD4+ T cells from blood, cultured in vitro, collected about 7 months after SARS-CoV-2 vaccination. The source of this sequence is a human donor who had recovered from COVID-19. In DNA, the CDR3 is TGTGCCAGCAGCGAGAAAACAGGAAACTATGGCTACACCTTC. Translating it yields CASSEKTGNYGYTF.